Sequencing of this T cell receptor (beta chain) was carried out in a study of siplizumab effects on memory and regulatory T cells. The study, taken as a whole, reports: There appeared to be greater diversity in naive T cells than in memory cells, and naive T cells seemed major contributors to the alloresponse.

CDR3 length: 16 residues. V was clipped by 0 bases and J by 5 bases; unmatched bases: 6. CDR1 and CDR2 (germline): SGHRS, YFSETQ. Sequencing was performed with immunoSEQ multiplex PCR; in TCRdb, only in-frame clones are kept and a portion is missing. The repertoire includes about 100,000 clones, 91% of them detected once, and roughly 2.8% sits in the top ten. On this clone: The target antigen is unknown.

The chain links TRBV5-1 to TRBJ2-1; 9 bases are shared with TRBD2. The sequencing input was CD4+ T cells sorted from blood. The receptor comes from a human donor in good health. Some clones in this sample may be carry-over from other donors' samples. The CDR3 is CASSLARGRDNNEQFF. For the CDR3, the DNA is TGCGCCAGCAGCTTGGCGCGCGGGAGGGACAACAATGAGCAGTTCTTC.